The subject of this entry is one T cell receptor beta chain. Its specificity is not known. This sample was taken from a study of shared clonotypes between healthy human individuals. General study points: Across subsets, estimated richness was generally greater for naive than for memory populations.

The V end lost 5 bases, the J end lost 3 bases, and 11 bases lay between the germline ends. The CDR3 consists of 13 residues. Germline V lookup: CDR1 SQVTM, CDR2 ANQGSEA. Assay: immunoSEQ multiplex PCR; the TCRdb copy retains only in-frame clones and omits some. In the table there are over 100,000 clones, 68% of which are singletons. The sequenced sample was memory CD8+ T cells sorted from blood. Stated subset: CD45RO+ cells pooled with CCR7-negative TemRA cells. The chain combines TRBV29-1 with TRBJ2-1; no firm D call. The receptor was isolated from a young woman in good health. The CDR3, as DNA: TGCAGCGTTCTGTACGGCTTCTACAATGAGCAGTTCTTC. Its translation is CSVLYGFYNEQFF.